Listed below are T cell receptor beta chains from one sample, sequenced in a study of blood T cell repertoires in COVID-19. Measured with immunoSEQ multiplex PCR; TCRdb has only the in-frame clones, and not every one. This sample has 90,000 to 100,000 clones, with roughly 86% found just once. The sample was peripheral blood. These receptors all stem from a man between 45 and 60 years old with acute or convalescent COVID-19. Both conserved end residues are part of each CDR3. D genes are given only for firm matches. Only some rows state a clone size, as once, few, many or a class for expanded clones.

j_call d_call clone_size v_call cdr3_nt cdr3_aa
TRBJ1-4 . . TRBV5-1 TGCGCCAGCAGCTTGGAGGCGGGCCGCCAACTGTTTTTT CASSLEAGRQLFF
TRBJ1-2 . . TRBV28 TGTGCCAGCAGTTTGCGAGGGAACTATGGCTACACCTTC CASSLRGNYGYTF
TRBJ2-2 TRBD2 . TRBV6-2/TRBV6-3 TGTGCCAGCAGTTGGGGACTAGCGGGAGTTAGAACCGGGGAGCTGTTTTTT CASSWGLAGVRTGELFF
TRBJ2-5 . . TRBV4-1 TGCGCCAGCAGCCGAGGACTTCTCCAAGAGACCCAGTACTTC CASSRGLLQETQYF
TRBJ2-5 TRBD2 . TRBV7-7 TGTGCCAGCAGCTCTCGGAGGGCCGGGGGGCAAGAGACCCAGTACTTC CASSSRRAGGQETQYF
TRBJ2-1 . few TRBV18 TGTGCCAGCTCACCGAATACCGGTCGGTCGGGTGAGCAGTTCTTC CASSPNTGRSGEQFF
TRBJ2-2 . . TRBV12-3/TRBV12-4 TGTGCCAGCAGTCTCAGCGCCGGGGAGCTGTTTTTT CASSLSAGELFF
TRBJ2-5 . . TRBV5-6 TGTGCCAGCAGCTCCCAGGGGACCCAGTACTTC CASSSQGTQYF
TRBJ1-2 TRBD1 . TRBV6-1 TGTGCCAGCAGTGAAGCGCTTCTTGGGGCAGGGGGCTATGGCTACACCTTC CASSEALLGAGGYGYTF
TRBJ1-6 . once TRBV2 TGTGCCACCGCCCGAGGGGGTTCACCCCTCCACTTT CATARGGSPLHF
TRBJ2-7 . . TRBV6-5 TGTGCCAGCAGTTACTCGTACAGAAACTACGAGCAGTACTTC CASSYSYRNYEQYF
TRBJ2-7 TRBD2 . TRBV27 TGTGCCAGCAGCCCACCCTTAGCGGGGGCCCCCTACGAGCAGTACTTC CASSPPLAGAPYEQYF
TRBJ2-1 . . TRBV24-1 TGTGCCACCAGTGGGGGGCAGGGCTCCTCAACTAGTTACAATGAGCAGTTCTTC CATSGGQGSSTSYNEQFF
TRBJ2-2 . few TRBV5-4 TGTGCCAGCAGCTTGGCGGGGAACGGGGAGCTGTTTTTT CASSLAGNGELFF
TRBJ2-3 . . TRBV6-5 TGTGCCAGCAGTTACTCGAGTGCACGCGGTGAGACGCAGTATTTT CASSYSSARGETQYF
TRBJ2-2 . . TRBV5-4 TGTGCCAGCAGCTTGGATTCGAGAACGGCCGGGGAGCTGTTTTTT CASSLDSRTAGELFF
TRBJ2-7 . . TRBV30 TGTGCCTGGAGTGCGGGACAAACCTACGAGCAGTACTTC CAWSAGQTYEQYF
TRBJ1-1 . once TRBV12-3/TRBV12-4 TGTGCCAGCAGTGGGGGCGAGACTGAAGCTTTCTTT CASSGGETEAFF
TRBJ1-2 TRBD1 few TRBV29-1 TGCAGCGTTGAACGACAGGGGTATGGCTACACCTTC CSVERQGYGYTF
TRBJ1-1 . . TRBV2 TGTGCCAGCAGCCCTACAGGATTGAACACTGAAGCTTTCTTT CASSPTGLNTEAFF
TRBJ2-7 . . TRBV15 TGTGCCACCAGCAGAGATTCGTCAGGAATCTACGAGCAGTACTTC CATSRDSSGIYEQYF
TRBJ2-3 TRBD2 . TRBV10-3 TGTGCCATCAGTGAGTCTGCACTAGCGGGGGCTACAGATACGCAGTATTTT CAISESALAGATDTQYF
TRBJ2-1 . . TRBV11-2 TGTGCCAGCAGCTTAGATAGGAGGGCCGAGCAGTTCTTC CASSLDRRAEQFF
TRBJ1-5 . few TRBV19 TGTGCCAGTAGCTTGGGAGGGGGGATAGGCAATCAGCCCCAGCATTTT CASSLGGGIGNQPQHF
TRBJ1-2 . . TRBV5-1 TGCGCCAGCAGTCCCTCCGGGGGATATGGCTACACCTTC CASSPSGGYGYTF